The 17 T cell receptor beta chains reported below all come from one sample, sequenced in a study of T-cell reconstitution after alpha-beta-depleted transplantation in children. Researchers prepared the TCRbeta library using unique molecular identifiers, the study reports. TCRdb reanalysed the PCR reads using MiXCR and keeps one entry per CDR3 protein. Of about 890 distinct CDR3 sequences detected, just over 65% appear once; the ten largest clones hold 80%. The specimen comprised PBMCs, mostly from graft donor cells, sampled 60 days after TCRalphabeta/CD19-depleted stem cell transplant. These receptors all stem from a male patient between 2 and 10 years old who had a stem cell transplant for acute lymphoblastic leukemia, so the T cells may come from the graft donor.

The chain carries TRBV28 and TRBJ2-3; D is uncertain. This CDR3 region has 13 residues. With 3 bases removed from V and 2 bases from J, the gap between germline ends came to 6 bases. Germline V gene lookup returns CDR1 MDHEN and CDR2 SYDVKM. CDR3 nucleotides: TGTGCCAGCAGTTTTGGGTACACAGATACGCAGTATTTT. Its protein product is CASSFGYTDTQYF.

The CDR3 DNA reads TGTGCCAGCACACATATGGACCCAGGAGCTTTCTTT. The encoded protein is CASTHMDPGAFF. V gene TRBV27 combines with J gene TRBJ1-1; no clear D. The CDR3 runs to 12 residues. V lost 7 bases and J 10 bases, leaving 16 bases between the germline ends. Per germline, CDR1 MNHEY and CDR2 SMNVEV (reference sequence).

V usage is TRBV3-1 and J usage is TRBJ1-1; D call uncertain. The CDR3 is made up of 13 amino acids. Germline V CDR1 and CDR2: LGHDT, YNNKEL (reference sequence). V was pared by 1 base and J by 6 bases, with 9 bases between. The CDR3 sequence is CASSQGGVPEAFF. The CDR3 DNA follows: TGTGCCAGCAGCCAAGGGGGAGTCCCTGAAGCTTTCTTT.

The genes are TRBV27 and TRBJ2-1, with a weak D call TRBD1 (7 bases). The CDR3 sequence is 15 residues long. The ends were cut back, 6 bases at V and 5 bases at J, with 17 bases in the middle. Germline CDR1 reads MNHEY; CDR2 reads SMNVEV (reference sequence). Here the CDR3 reads CASRGGAGGNNEQFF. CDR3 coding DNA: TGTGCCAGCAGGGGCGGGGCAGGGGGTAACAATGAGCAGTTCTTC.

The chain recombines TRBV2 with TRBJ2-7; perhaps D is TRBD1 or TRBD2 (5 bases each). Germline loops: CDR1 SNHLY, CDR2 FYNNEI. Trimming removed 7 bases at V and 3 bases at J, with 13 bases between. The CDR3 extends over 13 amino acids. The DNA of the CDR3 is TGTGCCAGCAATCGGGACGTTAACTACGAGCAGTACTTC. It codes for CASNRDVNYEQYF.

V usage is TRBV18 and J usage is TRBJ2-7, with 9 bases that match TRBD1. The V segment lost 7 bases and the J segment 2 bases; nucleotides outside the gene matches: 6. The CDR3 contains 14 residues. CDR1 is KGHSH and CDR2 is LQKENI in the germline V gene. As DNA, the CDR3 is TGTGCCAGCTTATCGGACAGGGGCACCTACGAGCAGTACTTC. The encoded protein is CASLSDRGTYEQYF.

The V gene is TRBV2, the J gene TRBJ2-7; 8 bases align to TRBD2. V gave up 4 bases and J gave up 2 bases; unmatched junction bases: 7. CDR3 length: 15 amino acids. The germline gives CDR1 SNHLY, CDR2 FYNNEI. CDR3 nucleotides: TGTGCCAGCAGTGCAGTGACTAGCGTTACCTACGAGCAGTACTTC. Encoded protein: CASSAVTSVTYEQYF.

The V and J genes are TRBV7-9 and TRBJ2-7; 10 bases line up with TRBD1. Trimming removed 5 bases from V and 1 base from J; junction bases left unmatched: 8. The CDR3 extends over 16 amino acids. CDR1 is SEHNR and CDR2 is FQNEAQ in the germline V gene (reference sequence). CDR3 loop: CASSRQGAQGSYEQYV. CDR3 coding DNA: TGTGCCAGCAGCAGACAGGGGGCGCAGGGTTCCTACGAGCAGTACGTC.

The V gene is TRBV25-1, the J gene TRBJ2-5, with 7 bases aligning to TRBD2. Per the germline V gene, CDR1 is MGHDK and CDR2 is SYGVNS. There are 14 residues in the CDR3. V was clipped by 6 bases and J by 5 bases; unmatched bases: 9. CDR3 DNA sequence: TGTGCCAGCAGCCCTAGCGGAGGGCGGGAGACCCAGTACTTC. Amino acids: CASSPSGGRETQYF.

This clonotype showed up many times. This chain uses TRBV7-1 with TRBJ2-4; tentatively, D is TRBD1 or TRBD2 (5 bases each). TRBV7-1 is filed as an ORF, its function uncertain. The CDR3 consists of 22 residues. Trimming cost V 3 bases and J 0 bases, with 30 bases left between them. CDR3: CASSSGYRGIRGGHQAKNIQYF. CDR3 sequence (DNA): TGTGCCAGCAGCTCGGGATACCGGGGCATCCGAGGCGGCCACCAAGCCAAAAACATTCAGTACTTC.

This rearrangement joins TRBV12-3 or TRBV12-4 to TRBJ2-5; 8 bases align to TRBD2. V gave up 6 bases and J gave up 4 bases; unmatched junction bases: 7. The CDR3 extends over 14 amino acids. The CDR3 loop is CASSRISGRETQYF. DNA for the CDR3: TGTGCCAGCAGCCGAATAAGCGGGAGAGAGACCCAGTACTTC.

The chain employs TRBV20-1 and TRBJ2-3; TRBD2 agrees at 11 bases. J gave up 3 bases and V 5 bases, and 4 bases lay outside the gene matches. This CDR3 spans 14 amino acids. CDR1 is DFQATT, CDR2 SNEGSKA, per germline (reference sequence). The CDR3 sequence is CSAHPSGRTDTQYF. CDR3 DNA sequence: TGCAGTGCTCACCCTAGCGGGAGGACAGATACGCAGTATTTT.

The chain combines TRBV5-6 with TRBJ2-2; 7 positions agree with TRBD2. Germline values: CDR1 SGHDT, CDR2 YYEEEE. The CDR3 spans 15 residues. V was pared by 0 bases and J by 4 bases, with 3 bases of the junction left unmatched. The CDR3 DNA reads TGTGCCAGCAGCTTGGGACTAGCTTCCACCGGGGAGCTGTTTTTT. Its protein product is CASSLGLASTGELFF.

J is TRBJ2-1 and V is TRBV4-2, with a possible D match to TRBD1 (6 bases). This CDR3 has 15 residues. V lost 4 bases to trimming and J lost 1 base, with 11 bases between them. Germline CDR1 reads LGHNA; CDR2 reads YNFKEQ. CDR3 nucleotide sequence: TGTGCCAGCAGCCCAGCAGGGGTTTCCTACAATGAGCAGTTCTTC. It yields the protein CASSPAGVSYNEQFF.

The CDR3 region is CSARGDRFPYEQYF. CDR3 bases: TGCAGTGCTAGAGGGGACAGATTCCCCTACGAGCAGTACTTC. The V and J genes are TRBV20-1 and TRBJ2-7, with 7 bases matching TRBD1. J was trimmed by 2 bases and V by 1 base; bases with no gene match: 5. The CDR3 is made up of 14 amino acids. Germline CDR1 and CDR2: DFQATT and SNEGSKA (reference sequence).

The chain has TRBV5-4 and TRBJ2-2, with 13 positions matching TRBD2. The V and J ends lost 6 bases and 2 bases, in that order; junction bases with no gene match: 10. The CDR3 totals 18 residues. Germline V gene lookup returns CDR1 SGHNT and CDR2 YYREEE (reference sequence). The CDR3 nucleotides are TGTGCCAGCAACACCGGACTAGCGGGAGAGAGTAACACCGGGGAGCTGTTTTTT. Translation gives CASNTGLAGESNTGELFF.

The CDR3 here is CSVEVGEGETQYF. The CDR3 DNA reads as TGCAGCGTTGAAGTTGGGGAGGGAGAGACCCAGTACTTC. V and J are TRBV29-1 and TRBJ2-5, with TRBD2 identical over 7 bases. The V and J ends lost 1 base and 4 bases, in that order; junction bases with no gene match: 3. Germline lookup yields CDR1 SQVTM and CDR2 ANQGSEA. The CDR3 spans 13 residues.